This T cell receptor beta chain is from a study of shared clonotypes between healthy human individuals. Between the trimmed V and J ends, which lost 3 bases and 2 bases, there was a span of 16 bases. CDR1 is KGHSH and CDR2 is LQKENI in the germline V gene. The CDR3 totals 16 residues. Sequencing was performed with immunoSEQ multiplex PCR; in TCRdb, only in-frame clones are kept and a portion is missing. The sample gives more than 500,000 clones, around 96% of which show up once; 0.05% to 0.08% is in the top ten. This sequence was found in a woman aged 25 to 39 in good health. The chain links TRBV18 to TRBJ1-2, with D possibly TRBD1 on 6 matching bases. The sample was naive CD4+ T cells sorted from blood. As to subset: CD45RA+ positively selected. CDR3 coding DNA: TGTGCCAGCTCACCTTCGCGGGGGGGCACCAACTATGGCTACACCTTC. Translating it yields CASSPSRGGTNYGYTF.